This is a list of T cell receptor beta chains from one sample in a study of T cell responses to AZD1222 COVID-19 vaccine. Sequencing used immunoSEQ multiplex PCR; TCRdb keeps in-frame clones, though not all of them. Altogether 70,000 to 85,000 clones are present, about four fifths being singletons, with the ten largest covering approximately 1.3%. Specimen: peripheral blood, collected 28 days after the second AZD1222 dose. The receptors were gathered from an adult who received the AZD1222 COVID-19 vaccine. The conserved cysteine and the conserved F or W are not part of the CDR3 here. Fields, in order: clone size, V gene, D gene, J gene, CDR3 protein. D genes are given only for firm matches. Expanded clones are given a class, and other clones once, few, many or no size at all.

-	TRBV14	-	TRBJ1-1	ASSLQGLKTEAF
-	TRBV19	TRBD2	TRBJ2-1	ASSGGLAGRVYEQF
-	TRBV15	-	TRBJ2-1	ATSRRRDLDEQF
-	TRBV11-3	TRBD2	TRBJ2-3	ASSLGVAGGPTDTQY
-	TRBV9	-	TRBJ1-1	ASSGGGRTEAF
-	TRBV19	-	TRBJ1-1	ASRGRANTEAF
-	TRBV7-2	-	TRBJ2-1	ASSLRNSYNEQF
-	TRBV15	-	TRBJ2-7	ATSRDNGYEQY
-	TRBV5-1	-	TRBJ1-2	ASSLGANYGYT
-	TRBV3-1/TRBV3-2	TRBD2	TRBJ2-7	ASSQNLGGSNEQY
once	TRBV19	TRBD1	TRBJ2-1	ASSLQGAFYNEQF